This record covers a single TCR beta chain. Antigen specificity is unknown. The TCRbeta library incorporated unique molecular identifiers. TCRdb analysed the PCR reads with MiXCR anew, one entry per CDR3 protein. The table lists about 210,000 distinct CDR3 sequences, approximately 15% of them singletons. The data were taken from a study of T-cell reconstitution after alpha-beta-depleted transplantation in children. Findings and limits, study-wide: The main origin of T-cell counts and diversity one year after transplant was newly produced T cells. Reportedly, only several hundred clones from non-depleted graft cells drove alpha-beta T-cell counts at about two months. The origin of high day-60 TCRbeta diversity in some patients lay in surviving recipient T cells and thymic progenitors.

Germline V gene lookup returns CDR1 LNHNV and CDR2 YYDKDF (reference sequence). The CDR3 has 16 residues. Trimming removed 0 bases from V and 4 bases from J, with 13 bases in between. This receptor was identified in a male patient aged 2 to 9 who had a stem cell transplant for acute lymphoblastic leukemia, so the T cells may come from the graft donor. The chain recombines TRBV15 with TRBJ2-1; a weak D match, TRBD2 (6 bases). Sample: PBMCs, mostly from graft donor cells, taken 360 days after TCRalphabeta/CD19-depleted stem cell transplant. CDR3 amino acids: CATSREEGLRYNEQFF. The CDR3 DNA is TGTGCCACCAGCAGAGAGGAGGGACTCCGGTACAATGAGCAGTTCTTC.